This entry lists 8 T cell receptor beta chains sequenced from one sample in a study of CD8+CD57+ T cells in acquired aplastic anemia. Genomic DNA, the template, was used for profiling of the TCR beta VDJ and CDR3. TCRdb processed the reads anew with MiXCR; each CDR3 protein has one entry. The sample lists fewer than 200,000 distinct CDR3 sequences, 35% to 55% occurring once. Sequencing was done on a sample of sorted CD4+, CD8+, or CD8+CD57+ T cells (not recorded which) from PBMCs. The receptors originated from a human donor in good health.

This clonotype was seen ten or more times. The J gene is TRBJ1-6, the V gene TRBV14; 7 positions match TRBD1. V lost 2 bases and J lost 9; bases outside the gene matches: 10. This CDR3 has 16 amino acids. Germline CDR1 is SGHDN and CDR2 is FVKESK. The CDR3 DNA reads TGTGCCAGCAGCCAAATCAGGGGGGACGGCTCTTCACCCCTCCACTTT. Translating it yields CASSQIRGDGSSPLHF.

This clonotype appeared many times. The gene calls are TRBV6-5 and TRBJ1-6; D perhaps matches TRBD1 (5 bases). Trimming cost V 2 bases and J 5 bases, with 10 bases left between them. The CDR3 totals 15 residues. Looked up from germline, CDR1 is MNHEY and CDR2 is SVGAGI. The CDR3 coding sequence is TGTGCCAGCAGTTACGCTGACAGAAATAATTCACCCCTCCACTTT. It is translated as CASSYADRNNSPLHF.

This clonotype was seen a handful of times. This chain links TRBV6-1 with TRBJ1-5; D is possibly TRBD1 (6 bases). Germline V gives CDR1 MNHNS, CDR2 SASEGT. The CDR3 totals 16 residues. V lost 5 bases, J lost 0 bases, and 14 bases lay in between. CDR3 sequence: CASSKLRGDSNQPQHF. CDR3 sequence (DNA): TGTGCCAGCAGTAAACTAAGGGGGGATAGCAATCAGCCCCAGCATTTT.

This sequence joins TRBV11-1 and TRBJ2-1; 9 bases agree with TRBD2. Germline V gives CDR1 SGHAT, CDR2 FQDESV (reference sequence). The CDR3 sequence is 17 residues long. With 4 bases clipped from V and 5 bases from J, the junction kept 12 bases outside the gene matches. In DNA, the CDR3 is TGTGCCAGCAGCTCGCGGGGGGGGGAGCGGGGACACAATGAGCAGTTCTTC. As protein: CASSSRGGERGHNEQFF.

This chain uses TRBV12-3 or TRBV12-4 with TRBJ1-3; the match to TRBD1 covers 7 bases. The CDR3 contains 13 residues. Trimming at V came to 8 bases and at J to 3 bases, leaving 4 bases not matched to a gene. For the CDR3, the DNA is TGTGCCAGCGGACAGGCCATTGGAAACACCATATATTTT. This sequence encodes CASGQAIGNTIYF.

A remark on this clonotype: A much larger clone differs by one base, so this may be a read error. The CDR3 reads CASRRDWESGYTF. CDR3 in DNA: TGTGCCAGCAGACGGGACTGGGAGAGCGGCTACACCTTC. V gene TRBV6-1 combines with J gene TRBJ1-2; D perhaps matches TRBD1 (5 bases). The CDR3 has 13 residues. Germline values: CDR1 MNHNS, CDR2 SASEGT. V was shortened by 6 bases and J by 8 bases, with 16 bases between the two germline ends.

This clonotype has a count of ten or more. The V gene is TRBV5-1, the J gene TRBJ2-3; 9 bases are shared with TRBD1. This CDR3 region has 12 residues. The germline V gene has CDR1 SGHRS and CDR2 YFSETQ. With 8 bases clipped from V and 5 bases from J, the junction kept 3 bases outside the gene matches. CDR3 in amino acids: CASNRGQDTQYF. CDR3 sequence (DNA): TGCGCCAGTAACAGGGGGCAAGATACGCAGTATTTT.

At least ten counts were recorded for this clonotype. CDR3: CASSRASSEQFF. The CDR3 nucleotides read TGCGCCAGCAGTCGGGCAAGTAGTGAGCAGTTCTTC. V usage is TRBV10-1 and J usage is TRBJ2-1; D is unclear. This CDR3 has 12 residues. Trimming removed 5 bases at V and 9 bases at J, with 11 bases between. The germline CDR1 and CDR2 sequences are WNHNN and SYGVQD (reference sequence).